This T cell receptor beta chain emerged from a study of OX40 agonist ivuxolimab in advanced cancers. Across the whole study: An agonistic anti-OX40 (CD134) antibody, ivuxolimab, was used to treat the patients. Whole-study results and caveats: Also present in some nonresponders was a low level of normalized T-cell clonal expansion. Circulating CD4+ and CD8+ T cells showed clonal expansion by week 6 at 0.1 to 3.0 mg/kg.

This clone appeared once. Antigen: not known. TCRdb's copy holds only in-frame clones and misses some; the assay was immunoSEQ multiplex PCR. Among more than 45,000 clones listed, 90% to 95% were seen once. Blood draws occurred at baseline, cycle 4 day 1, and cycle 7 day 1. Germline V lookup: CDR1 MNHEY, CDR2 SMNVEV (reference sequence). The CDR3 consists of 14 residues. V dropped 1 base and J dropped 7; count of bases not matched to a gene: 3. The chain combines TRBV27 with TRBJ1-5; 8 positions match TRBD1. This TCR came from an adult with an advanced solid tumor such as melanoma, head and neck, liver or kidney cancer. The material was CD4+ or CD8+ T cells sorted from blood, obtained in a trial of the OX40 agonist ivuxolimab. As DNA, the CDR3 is TGTGCCAGCAGTTTATACCCAGGGGGCCAGCCCCAGCATTTT. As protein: CASSLYPGGQPQHF.